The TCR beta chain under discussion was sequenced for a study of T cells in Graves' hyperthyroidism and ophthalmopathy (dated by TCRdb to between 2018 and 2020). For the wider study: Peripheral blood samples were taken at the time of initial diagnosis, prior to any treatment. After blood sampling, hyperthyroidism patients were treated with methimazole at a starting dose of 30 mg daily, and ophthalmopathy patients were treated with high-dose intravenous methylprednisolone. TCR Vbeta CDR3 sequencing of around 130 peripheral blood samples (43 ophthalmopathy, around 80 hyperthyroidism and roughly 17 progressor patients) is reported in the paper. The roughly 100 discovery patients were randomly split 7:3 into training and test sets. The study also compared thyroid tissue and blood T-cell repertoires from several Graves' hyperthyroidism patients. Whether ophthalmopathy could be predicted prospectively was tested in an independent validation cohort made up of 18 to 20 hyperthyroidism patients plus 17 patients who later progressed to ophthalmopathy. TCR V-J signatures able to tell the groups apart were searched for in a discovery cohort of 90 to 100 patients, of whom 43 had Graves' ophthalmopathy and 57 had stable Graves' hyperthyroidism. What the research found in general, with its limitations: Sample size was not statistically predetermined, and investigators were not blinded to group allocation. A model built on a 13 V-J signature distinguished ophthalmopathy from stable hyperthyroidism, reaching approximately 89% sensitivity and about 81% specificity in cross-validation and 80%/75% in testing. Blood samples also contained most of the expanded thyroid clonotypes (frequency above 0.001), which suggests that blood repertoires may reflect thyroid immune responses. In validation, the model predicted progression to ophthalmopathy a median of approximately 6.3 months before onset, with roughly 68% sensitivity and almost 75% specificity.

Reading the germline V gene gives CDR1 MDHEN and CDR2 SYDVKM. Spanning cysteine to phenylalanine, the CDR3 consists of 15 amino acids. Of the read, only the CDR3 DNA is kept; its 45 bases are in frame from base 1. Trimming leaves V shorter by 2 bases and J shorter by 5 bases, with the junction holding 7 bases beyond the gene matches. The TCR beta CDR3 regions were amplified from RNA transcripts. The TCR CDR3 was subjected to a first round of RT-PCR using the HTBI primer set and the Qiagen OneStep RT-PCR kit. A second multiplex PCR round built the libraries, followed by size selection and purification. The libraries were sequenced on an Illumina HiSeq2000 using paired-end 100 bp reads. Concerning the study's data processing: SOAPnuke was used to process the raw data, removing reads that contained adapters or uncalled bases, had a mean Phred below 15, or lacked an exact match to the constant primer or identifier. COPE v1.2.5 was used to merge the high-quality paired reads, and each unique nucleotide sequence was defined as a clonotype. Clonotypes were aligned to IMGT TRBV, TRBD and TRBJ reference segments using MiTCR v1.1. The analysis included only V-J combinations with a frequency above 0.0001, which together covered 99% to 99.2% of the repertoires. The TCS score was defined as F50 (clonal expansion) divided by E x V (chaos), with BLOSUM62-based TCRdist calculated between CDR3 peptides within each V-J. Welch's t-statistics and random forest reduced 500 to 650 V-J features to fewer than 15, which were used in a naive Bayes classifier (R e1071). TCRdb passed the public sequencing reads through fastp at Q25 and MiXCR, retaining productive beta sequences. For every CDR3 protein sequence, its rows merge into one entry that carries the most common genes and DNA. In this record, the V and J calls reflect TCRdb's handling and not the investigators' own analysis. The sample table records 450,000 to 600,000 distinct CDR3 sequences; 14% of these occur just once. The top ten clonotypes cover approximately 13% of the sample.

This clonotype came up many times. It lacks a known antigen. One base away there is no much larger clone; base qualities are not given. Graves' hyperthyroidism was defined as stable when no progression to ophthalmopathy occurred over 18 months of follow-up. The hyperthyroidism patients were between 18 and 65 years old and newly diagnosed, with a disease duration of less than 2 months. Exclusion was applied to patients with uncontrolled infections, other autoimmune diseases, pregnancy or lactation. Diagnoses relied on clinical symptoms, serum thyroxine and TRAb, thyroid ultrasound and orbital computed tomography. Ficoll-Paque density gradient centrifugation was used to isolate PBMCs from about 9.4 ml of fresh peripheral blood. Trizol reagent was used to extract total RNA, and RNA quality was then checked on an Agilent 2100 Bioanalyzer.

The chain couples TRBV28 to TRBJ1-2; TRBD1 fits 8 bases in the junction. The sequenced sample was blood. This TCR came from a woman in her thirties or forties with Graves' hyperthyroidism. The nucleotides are TGTGCCAGCAGTTTAGGTGACAGGGGTGGATATGGCTACACCTTC. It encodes CASSLGDRGGYGYTF.